This T cell receptor (beta chain) came from a study of T-cell reconstitution after alpha-beta-depleted transplantation in children. Overall study findings and caveats: Fresh T-cell production supplied most of the T-cell counts and diversity seen one year after transplant. Expanded graft clones, several hundred of them, were reportedly the source of alpha-beta T cells about two months after transplant. The origin of high day-60 TCRbeta diversity in some patients lay in surviving recipient T cells and thymic progenitors.

Preparation of the TCRbeta library involved a method that used unique molecular identifiers. TCRdb passed the PCR reads through MiXCR, listing each CDR3 protein once. The repertoire holds 670,000 or so distinct CDR3 sequences, with around 14% as singletons. As regards this clonotype: Antigen unknown.

This CDR3 comprises 15 residues. Germline V gives CDR1 MDHEN, CDR2 SYDVKM. Germline trimming cut 5 bases from V and 6 bases from J; bases unmatched to any gene: 9. The TCR originated in a girl aged 2-10 years with congenital amegakaryocytic thrombocytopenia, due to receive a stem cell transplant. J is TRBJ2-3 and V is TRBV28; TRBD1 matches at 9 bases. The sequences come from PBMCs, collected before TCRalphabeta/CD19-depleted stem cell transplant. The CDR3 sequence: CASSPGTGPLDTQYF. The CDR3 DNA follows: TGTGCCAGCAGTCCCGGGACAGGGCCTTTGGATACGCAGTATTTT. Combining the CDR3 with reference TRBV28 and TRBJ2-3 gives the whole variable domain DVKVTQSSRYLVKRTGEKVFLECVQDMDHENMFWYRQDPGLGLRLIYFSYDVKMKEKGDIPEGYSVSREKKERFSLILESASTNQTSMYLCASSPGTGPLDTQYFGPGTRLTVL.